The 5 T cell receptor beta chains listed next were all sequenced from one sample in a study of blood T cell repertoires in COVID-19. Repertoires were generated with immunoSEQ multiplex PCR, while TCRdb's copy carries only in-frame clones and drops some. The sample consists of tens of thousands of clones, around nine tenths of them appearing once. Input material: peripheral blood. The receptors were gathered from a man older than 75 with acute or convalescent COVID-19.

Written as DNA, the CDR3 is TGTGCCACCAGTGAGCCGGGACAGAGGAATGAGCAGTTCTTC. It yields the protein CATSEPGQRNEQFF. This chain joins TRBV24-1 and TRBJ2-1, with 7 positions matching TRBD1. After removal of 4 bases from V and 7 bases from J, the junction contained 6 bases not matched to a gene. Germline V gene data show CDR1 as KGHDR and CDR2 as SFDVKD. The CDR3 has 14 residues.

V and J are TRBV11-2 and TRBJ1-1; tentative D call: TRBD1 (6 bases). The germline gives CDR1 SGHAT, CDR2 FQNNGV. The germline V and J ends were trimmed by 5 bases and 2 bases, with 12 bases remaining between them. This CDR3 spans 14 amino acids. The CDR3 DNA is TGTGCCAGCAGCCCAAACAGGGTCAACACTGAAGCTTTCTTT. Its translation is CASSPNRVNTEAFF. The complete variable domain, with remaining parts taken from reference TRBV11-2 and TRBJ1-1, reads EAGVAQSPRYKIIEKRQSVAFWCNPISGHATLYWYQQILGQGPKLLIQFQNNGVVDDSQLPKDRFSAERLKGVDSTLKIQPAKLEDSAVYLCASSPNRVNTEAFFGQGTRLTVV.

This chain links TRBV18 with TRBJ2-7, with a possible D match to TRBD1 (6 bases). The ends were cut back, 4 bases at V and 2 bases at J, with 9 bases in the middle. The length of the CDR3 is 13 residues. Germline V gene data show CDR1 as KGHSH and CDR2 as LQKENI. The chain's CDR3 is CASSLGHTYEQYF. CDR3 bases: TGTGCCAGCTCACTGGGACATACCTACGAGCAGTACTTC.

The rearrangement links TRBV7-9 to TRBJ2-7; TRBD1 is a possible D gene (6 bases). Trimming removed 6 bases at V and 9 bases at J, with 21 bases between. This CDR3 has 14 amino acids. Germline CDR1 SEHNR, CDR2 FQNEAQ (reference sequence). The CDR3 DNA is TGTGCCAGCAGTTCCCCGGGACAAGGACCTGGGCAGTACTTC. This gives the protein CASSSPGQGPGQYF.

The V and J genes are TRBV6-1 and TRBJ1-2; D unclear. Trimming left V 5 bases short and J 6 bases short, with 16 bases between. This CDR3 region has 14 residues. CDR1 is MNHNS, CDR2 SASEGT, per germline. CDR3 nucleotide sequence: TGTGCCAGCAGTTATCCCCAGGAATCGGATGGCTACACCTTC. Translation gives CASSYPQESDGYTF.